These T cell receptor beta chains were read from a single sample in a study of graft-versus-host responses after intestinal transplantation. Sequencing was performed with immunoSEQ multiplex PCR; in TCRdb, only in-frame clones are kept and a portion is missing. The sample lists about 120,000 clones, over 75% seen once, with about 0.18% in the top ten. Which antigens these TCRs recognize remains unknown. Sequences were derived from unstimulated CD4+ T cells sorted from spleen or lymph node cells, sampled before intestinal transplant. These receptors were taken from a human donor who received an intestinal transplant. Both conserved end residues are part of each CDR3. The D gene is left open where the match is weak. Size is omitted from some rows. Given values are once, few, many or a class for expanded clones.

clone_size	v_call	j_call	d_call	cdr3_nt	cdr3_aa
.	TRBV5-4	TRBJ2-7	.	TGTGCCAGCAGCCAACTAGGGACTGGCTCCTACGAGCAGTACTTC	CASSQLGTGSYEQYF
.	TRBV11-2	TRBJ2-3	.	TGTGCCAGCAAGGCGACTTCTAGCACAGATACGCAGTATTTT	CASKATSSTDTQYF
.	TRBV7-9	TRBJ2-2	TRBD1	TGTGCCAGCAGACCAGGGGGAAAGGCCGGGGAGCTGTTTTTT	CASRPGGKAGELFF
.	TRBV30	TRBJ2-5	TRBD2	TGTGCCTGGAGTGTACTGCCCCCTAGCGGGGGGCCCCAAGAGACCCAGTACTTC	CAWSVLPPSGGPQETQYF
.	TRBV4-1	TRBJ2-1	.	TGCGCCAGCAGCCGAGATATGCGTTCGGGACAAATTACAATGAGGCAGTTCTTC	CASSRDMRSGQITMRQFF
.	TRBV6-5	TRBJ1-2	.	TGTGCCAGCAGTTACGGTCGGGGTTCCTATGGCTACACCTTC	CASSYGRGSYGYTF
.	TRBV11-2	TRBJ2-1	TRBD2	TGTGCCAGCACGGCGGGAGGCTCCTACAATGAGCAGTTCTTC	CASTAGGSYNEQFF
.	TRBV5-1	TRBJ2-2	TRBD2	TGCGCCAGCCTAGCGGGAAGGACGGCCGCCGGGGAGCTGTTTTTT	CASLAGRTAAGELFF
.	TRBV18	TRBJ2-7	TRBD1	TGTGCCAGCTCTCGGGGGACAGGGGGCTTGGGTTTCTACGAGCAGTACTTC	CASSRGTGGLGFYEQYF
once	TRBV2	TRBJ2-5	TRBD2	TGTGCCAGCAGTGTGAGGCTAGCGGGGGAAGAGACCCAGTACTTC	CASSVRLAGEETQYF
.	TRBV5-1	TRBJ2-3	TRBD2	TGCGCCAGCAGGGGTAGCGGGGGGGCCGATCGGAATTTT	CASRGSGGADRNF
.	TRBV6-6	TRBJ1-2	.	TGTGCCAGCAGTTACTCGGTCGGCTATGGCTACACCTTC	CASSYSVGYGYTF
.	TRBV4-1	TRBJ2-5	TRBD1	TGCGCCAGCAGCCAAGATGGGGCAGGGGGCGGGGAGACCCAGTACTTC	CASSQDGAGGGETQYF
.	TRBV5-4	TRBJ1-2	TRBD1	TGTGCCAGCAGCTTCAGGACAGGGGGCCGGGCTAACTATGGCTACACCTTC	CASSFRTGGRANYGYTF
.	TRBV5-1	TRBJ1-1	.	TGCGCCAGCAGCTCGCAGGGAGGGGTGGATGAAGCTTTCTTT	CASSSQGGVDEAFF
.	TRBV29-1	TRBJ1-3	.	TGCAGCGTTGGGAGCCTTACAGGGCGGGACACCATATATTTT	CSVGSLTGRDTIYF
.	TRBV5-8	TRBJ1-1	.	TGTGCCAGCAGCTTTTCAGGGGCCCACACTGAAGCTTTCTTT	CASSFSGAHTEAFF
.	TRBV5-4	TRBJ2-3	.	TGTGCCAGCAGCCTGGCACTATTGGGCACAGATACGCAGTATTTT	CASSLALLGTDTQYF
.	TRBV6-6	TRBJ2-5	.	TGTGCCAGCTCAGGTGGCCCCTCCGAGACCCAGTACTTC	CASSGGPSETQYF
.	TRBV2	TRBJ1-1	TRBD1	TGTGCCAGCAGGCGGACAGGGACTGAAGCTTTCTTT	CASRRTGTEAFF
.	TRBV27	TRBJ1-3	TRBD1	TGTGCCAGCAGTCCAGGGGGATACTCTGGAAACACCATATATTTT	CASSPGGYSGNTIYF
.	TRBV9	TRBJ1-4	TRBD1	TGTGCCAGCAGCTCGTTAGGGACAGGGGCCGAAAAACTGTTTTTT	CASSSLGTGAEKLFF
.	TRBV4-2	TRBJ2-3	.	TGTGCCAGCAGCCAACCCGGCACAGATACGCAGTATTTT	CASSQPGTDTQYF
.	TRBV19	TRBJ2-1	TRBD2	TGTGCCAGTACTTCGACTAGCGGGGTCTTCGATGAGCAGTTCTTC	CASTSTSGVFDEQFF
.	TRBV25-1	TRBJ1-6	TRBD1	TGTGCCAGCAAGGACAGGGTAAATTCACCCCTCCACTTT	CASKDRVNSPLHF
.	TRBV2	TRBJ1-1	TRBD1	TGTGCCAGCAGGGTGGGACAGCTGAACACTGAAGCTTTCTTT	CASRVGQLNTEAFF
.	TRBV6-5	TRBJ2-7	TRBD2	TGTGCCAGCAGTTCCCGACTAGCGGGAGGTCACGAGCAGTACTTC	CASSSRLAGGHEQYF
once	TRBV11-2	TRBJ2-1	TRBD2	TGTGCCAGCAGGTCACTAGCGGGGCAGTACAATGAGCAGTTCTTC	CASRSLAGQYNEQFF
.	TRBV27	TRBJ1-2	.	TGTGCCAGCAGCCCAATCGACAGACTTAACTATGGCTACACCTTC	CASSPIDRLNYGYTF
.	TRBV2	TRBJ1-6	.	TGTGCCAGCAGTGACAGGAGAGGGACCTATAATTCACCCCTCCACTTT	CASSDRRGTYNSPLHF
.	TRBV6-1	TRBJ1-2	TRBD1	TGTGCCAGCAGTCTAAGGGACAGGGGGCGCATAACCTTC	CASSLRDRGRITF
.	TRBV2	TRBJ2-7	.	TGTGCCAGCAGTGTCCAGGGTTTCTCCTACGAGCAGTACTTC	CASSVQGFSYEQYF
.	TRBV10-3	TRBJ2-7	TRBD1	TGTGCCATGGGGGACAGCCTCTACGAGCAGTACTTC	CAMGDSLYEQYF
.	TRBV5-1	TRBJ2-3	.	TGCGCCAGCAGCTTGTCTAGCCTAAGCACAGATACGCAGTATTTT	CASSLSSLSTDTQYF
.	TRBV10-1	TRBJ2-5	.	TGCGCCAGCAGTGAGTCGCAGGGGTTTGGAGAGACCCAGTACTTC	CASSESQGFGETQYF
.	TRBV5-1	TRBJ2-1	TRBD2	TGCGCCAGCAGCTTAACTAGCGTACTAAACAATGAGCAGTTCTTC	CASSLTSVLNNEQFF